What follows is one T cell receptor (beta chain) and its context. The protocol was immunoSEQ multiplex PCR, while the TCRdb copy is restricted to in-frame clones and leaves out a portion. The sample consists of about 19,000 clones, about 83% of them appearing once. The source of the sample is a study of T cells in localized non-small cell lung cancer. The clonotype was recovered from a man aged 35-75 years with stage I lung adenocarcinoma. The starting material was peripheral blood, obtained before any cancer treatment.

The CDR3 bases are TGTGCCAGCACCAGTATCCAGTACGAGCAGTACTTC. Amino acids: CASTSIQYEQYF. The chain couples TRBV7-9 to TRBJ2-7; no firm D call. The CDR3 consists of 12 residues. CDR1 is SEHNR, CDR2 FQNEAQ, per germline (reference sequence). V shed 7 bases and J shed 4 bases, with 11 bases lying between them.